Each of the 29 T cell receptor beta chains below was sequenced from the same sample in a study of blood T cell repertoires in COVID-19. Data came from immunoSEQ multiplex PCR; TCRdb stores just in-frame clones and leaves some out. The data hold roughly 230,000 clones, with roughly 84% observed a single time. The sample was PBMCs or T cells enriched from blood (not recorded which). The source of these receptors is a woman aged 45-59 years who had been exposed to COVID-19.

The genes are TRBV12-5 and TRBJ1-5, with D perhaps matching TRBD1 (6 bases). The CDR3 is made up of 13 amino acids. Germline CDR1 and CDR2: LGHNT and FRNRAP. V shed 7 bases and J shed 6 bases, with 13 bases lying between them. This CDR3 reads CASEEGRGQPQHF. Here the CDR3 DNA reads TGTGCTAGTGAAGAGGGCAGGGGTCAGCCCCAGCATTTT. The full variable domain, in which reference TRBV12-5 and TRBJ1-5 provide the parts outside the CDR3, is DARVTQTPRHKVTEMGQEVTMRCQPILGHNTVFWYRQTMMQGLELLAYFRNRAPLDDSGMPKDRFSAEMPDATLATLKIQPSEPRDSAVYFCASEEGRGQPQHFGDGTRLSIL.

The rearrangement joins TRBV5-1 to TRBJ2-3, with 9 bases matching TRBD1. The CDR3 has 18 amino acids. The germline V gene encodes CDR1 SGHRS and CDR2 YFSETQ. V was pared by 4 bases and J by 5 bases, with 17 bases of the junction left unmatched. DNA for the CDR3: TGCGCCAGCAGCCGTGAGGTCCCCGGGACAGGGATGGGAGATACGCAGTATTTT. This codes for CASSREVPGTGMGDTQYF.

The chain joins TRBV19 to TRBJ2-1, with 7 bases matching TRBD1. This CDR3 has 15 amino acids. Germline CDR1 is LNHDA and CDR2 is SQIVND (reference sequence). Losses at the gene ends were 4 bases for V and 5 bases for J; bases not matched to a gene: 8. The CDR3 sequence is CASSNPGQTDNEQFF. The CDR3 nucleotides are TGTGCCAGTAGTAATCCGGGACAGACAGACAATGAGCAGTTCTTC. The full variable domain, rest sourced from reference TRBV19 and TRBJ2-1, is DGGITQSPKYLFRKEGQNVTLSCEQNLNHDAMYWYRQDPGQGLRLIYYSQIVNDFQKGDIAEGYSVSREKKESFPLTVTSAQKNPTAFYLCASSNPGQTDNEQFFGPGTRLTVL.

The genes are TRBV15 and TRBJ2-7; 10 bases are shared with TRBD1. V lost 3 bases to trimming and J lost 6 bases; unmatched junction nucleotides: 8. Per the germline V gene, CDR1 is LNHNV and CDR2 is YYDKDF (reference sequence). This CDR3 has 15 amino acids. The CDR3 DNA is TGTGCCACCAGCAGTGGGGACAGGGGTTTGATCGAGCAGTACTTC. This codes for CATSSGDRGLIEQYF.

The rearrangement uses TRBV2 and TRBJ1-2; no reliable D call. V was pared by 4 bases and J by 7 bases, with 13 bases between. Germline lookup yields CDR1 SNHLY and CDR2 FYNNEI. The CDR3 covers 13 residues. CDR3: CASSVREGVGYTF. The CDR3 coding sequence is TGTGCCAGCAGTGTTCGGGAGGGTGTTGGCTACACCTTC. The whole variable domain, filled in from reference TRBV2 and TRBJ1-2, reads EPEVTQTPSHQVTQMGQEVILRCVPISNHLYFYWYRQILGQKVEFLVSFYNNEISEKSEIFDDQFSVERPDGSNFTLKIRSTKLEDSAMYFCASSVREGVGYTFGSGTRLTVV.

The V call is TRBV18, the J call TRBJ2-3; D remains unclear. Germline assignment: CDR1 KGHSH and CDR2 LQKENI. Deletions cut 6 bases from V and 2 bases from J, with 21 bases between. This CDR3 region has 17 residues. In DNA form, the CDR3 reads TGTGCCAGCTCCCCTTCCTCCCTACAGAAGTACACAGATACGCAGTATTTT. It translates to CASSPSSLQKYTDTQYF.

This clone appeared a few times. This chain connects TRBV30 to TRBJ1-2; D may be TRBD1 (5 bases). V lost 3 bases and J lost 7, with 15 bases in between. The CDR3 extends over 13 amino acids. The germline gives CDR1 GTSNPN, CDR2 SVGIG (reference sequence). In DNA, the CDR3 is TGTGCCTGGAGCTCTCACGGGGGACTTGGCTACACCTTC. Translating gives CAWSSHGGLGYTF. The complete variable domain, with remaining parts taken from reference TRBV30 and TRBJ1-2, reads SQTIHQWPATLVQPVGSPLSLECTVEGTSNPNLYWYRQAAGRGLQLLFYSVGIGQISSEVPQNLSASRPQDRQFILSSKKLLLSDSGFYLCAWSSHGGLGYTFGSGTRLTVV.

The gene calls are TRBV3-1 (or the pseudogene TRBV3-2) and TRBJ1-4; D is undetermined. The germline V gene has CDR1 LGHDT and CDR2 YNNKEL (reference sequence). Between the trimmed V and J ends, which lost 3 bases and 7 bases, there was a span of 15 bases. The CDR3 extends over 15 amino acids. The CDR3 DNA follows: TGTGCCAGCAGCCACTACAGTCACACACCTGAAAAACTGTTTTTT. Translation gives CASSHYSHTPEKLFF.

In its sample, this clone was seen once. J is TRBJ2-5 and V is TRBV29-1; TRBD2 matches 12 bases. The CDR3 sequence is 16 residues long. V lost 3 bases, J lost 4 bases, and 9 bases stayed unmatched. CDR1 and CDR2 from the germline V gene are SQVTM and ANQGSEA. The DNA of the CDR3 is TGCAGCGTTGAGGGTTCGGGACTAGCGGGCGGAGAGACCCAGTACTTC. It is translated as CSVEGSGLAGGETQYF.

The rearrangement uses TRBV12-5 and TRBJ2-3, with TRBD1 as a possible D gene (6 bases). Germline assignment: CDR1 LGHNT and CDR2 FRNRAP. The CDR3 extends over 16 amino acids. V shed 5 bases and J shed 0 bases, with 15 bases lying between them. The CDR3 protein is CASGPTGPGSTDTQYF. The CDR3 DNA reads as TGTGCTAGTGGTCCGACAGGTCCCGGTAGCACAGATACGCAGTATTTT.

The CDR3 protein is CASRTTVLTDTQYF. The CDR3, as DNA: TGCGCCAGCAGGACGACAGTTCTCACAGATACGCAGTATTTT. The chain recombines TRBV10-2 with TRBJ2-3; D may be TRBD1 (5 bases). V lost 6 bases and J lost 2, with 12 bases in between. The CDR3 sequence is 14 residues long. Germline V CDR1 and CDR2: WSHSY, SAAADI.

The chain employs TRBV5-8 and TRBJ2-5; 11 bases are a match to TRBD2. The J segment lost 14 bases and the V segment lost 5 bases, leaving 2 bases of the junction unmatched. The length of the CDR3 is 10 residues. Looked up from germline, CDR1 is SGHTS and CDR2 is YDEGEE. The CDR3, as DNA: TGTGCCAGCAGTCTAGCGGGGGGATACTTC. It codes for CASSLAGGYF.

The rearrangement joins TRBV2 to TRBJ2-1, with D unclear. Germline V lookup: CDR1 SNHLY, CDR2 FYNNEI. Trimming pared 9 bases from V and 0 bases from J, leaving 9 bases between. The CDR3 spans 13 residues. CDR3: CASSILSYNEQFF. The CDR3 DNA follows: TGTGCCAGTAGTATCCTCTCCTACAATGAGCAGTTCTTC.

This clone has just a few counts. The V gene is TRBV18, the J gene TRBJ2-7, with no clear D. Germline V gene data show CDR1 as KGHSH and CDR2 as LQKENI. V was trimmed by 1 base and J by 7 bases, leaving 11 bases between them. This CDR3 has 13 amino acids. CDR3 nucleotides: TGTGCCAGCTCACCACACCCCCTTAGTGAGCAGTACTTC. Amino acids: CASSPHPLSEQYF.

This chain links TRBV2 with TRBJ1-1; 7 bases fit TRBD1. CDR3 length: 15 residues. Unmatched junction bases numbered 7, after V lost 4 bases and J lost 2 bases. Germline assignment: CDR1 SNHLY and CDR2 FYNNEI. The CDR3 sequence: CASSGGTAFNTEAFF. Here the CDR3 DNA reads TGTGCCAGCAGTGGAGGGACAGCTTTTAACACTGAAGCTTTCTTT.

The chain joins TRBV12-3 or TRBV12-4 to TRBJ2-1; TRBD1 matches at 7 bases. The CDR3 totals 13 residues. V dropped 5 bases and J dropped 5; count of bases not matched to a gene: 3. CDR3 loop: CASSHRGDNEQFF. CDR3 in DNA: TGTGCCAGCAGTCACAGGGGAGACAATGAGCAGTTCTTC.

This chain joins TRBV19 and TRBJ1-1; no definite D call. V lost 3 bases to trimming and J lost 1 base, with 6 bases between them. This CDR3 comprises 13 residues. Per germline, CDR1 LNHDA and CDR2 SQIVND (reference sequence). CDR3: CASSITRNTEAFF. The DNA of the CDR3 is TGTGCCAGTAGTATCACCAGGAACACTGAAGCTTTCTTT.

J is TRBJ1-3 and V is TRBV29-1; 10 positions agree with TRBD1. Germline V gene sequence: CDR1 SQVTM, CDR2 ANQGSEA. The CDR3 spans 14 residues. Unmatched junction bases numbered 4, after V lost 6 bases and J lost 2 bases. The CDR3 is CSVTTGGAGNTIYF. For the CDR3, the DNA is TGCAGCGTGACGACAGGGGGCGCTGGAAACACCATATATTTT. The entire variable domain, with the rest obtained from reference TRBV29-1 and TRBJ1-3, is as follows: SAVISQKPSRDICQRGTSLTIQCQVDSQVTMMFWYRQQPGQSLTLIATANQGSEATYESGFVIDKFPISRPNLTFSTLTVSNMSPEDSSIYLCSVTTGGAGNTIYFGEGSWLTVV.

This clone was detected a few times. A junction boundary mismatches the germline segment, possibly from a read error. The V gene is TRBV28, the J gene TRBJ2-3; 9 bases fit TRBD1. The length of the CDR3 is 14 residues. Germline assignment: CDR1 MDHEN and CDR2 SYDVKM. The CDR3 DNA reads as TGTGCCAGCAGTTTAAGTGGAGTTCGTCGGACAGGGGATTTT. Amino acids: CASSLSGVRRTGDF.

This chain connects TRBV10-3 to TRBJ1-2; D not resolved. The CDR3 extends over 11 amino acids. Germline V CDR1 and CDR2: ENHRY, SYGVKD. V shed 6 bases and J shed 3 bases, with 5 bases lying between them. The DNA for the CDR3 is TGTGCCATCAGGGCTGACTATGGCTACACCTTC. Protein: CAIRADYGYTF.

The rearrangement links TRBV2 to TRBJ1-6, with TRBD1 identical over 8 bases. V gave up 7 bases and J gave up 4 bases; unmatched junction bases: 3. CDR1 and CDR2 (germline): SNHLY, FYNNEI. The CDR3 has 14 amino acids. The DNA for the CDR3 is TGTGCCAGCATCAGGGACAGGTATAATTCACCCCTCCACTTT. This translates into CASIRDRYNSPLHF.

The CDR3 DNA sequence: TGTGCCAGCAGTCGATCCGGGACAGGGGGTGCTGGCTACACCTTC. Protein sequence: CASSRSGTGGAGYTF. The V call is TRBV2, the J call TRBJ1-2; the match to TRBD1 covers 11 bases. The CDR3 has 15 residues. V lost 5 bases to trimming and J lost 7 bases; unmatched junction nucleotides: 9. In germline, CDR1 is SNHLY, CDR2 FYNNEI.

V and J are TRBV7-9 and TRBJ1-1; D is possibly TRBD1 (5 bases). The V gene lost 1 base and the J gene lost 4 bases, with 10 bases spanning the gap. Germline CDR1 and CDR2: SEHNR and FQNEAQ (reference sequence). The CDR3 runs 14 residues. CDR3 in amino acids: CASSLGNGGTEAFF. CDR3 nucleotide sequence: TGTGCCAGCAGCTTAGGAAACGGGGGCACTGAAGCTTTCTTT.

This clone has a count of ten or more. The chain carries TRBV18 and TRBJ1-1; no clear D. Germline CDR1 KGHSH, CDR2 LQKENI. This CDR3 is built from 12 residues. The V end lost 5 bases, the J end lost 0 bases, and 4 bases lay between the germline ends. CDR3 nucleotide sequence: TGTGCCAGCTCATCAGTGAACACTGAAGCTTTCTTT. Translating it yields CASSSVNTEAFF.

The chain has TRBV5-6 and TRBJ1-6; D uncertain. The CDR3 has 15 amino acids. Germline V gene lookup returns CDR1 SGHDT and CDR2 YYEEEE. V lost 1 base and J lost 4, with 9 bases in between. DNA of the CDR3: TGTGCCAGCAGCTTGCGAACTGAGTATAATTCACCCCTCCACTTT. It translates to CASSLRTEYNSPLHF. The full variable domain, completed using reference TRBV5-6 and TRBJ1-6, is DAGVTQSPTHLIKTRGQQVTLRCSPKSGHDTVSWYQQALGQGPQFIFQYYEEEERQRGNFPDRFSGHQFPNYSSELNVNALLLGDSALYLCASSLRTEYNSPLHFGNGTRLTVT.

The rearrangement uses TRBV24-1 and TRBJ1-5; D might be TRBD1 (5 bases). This CDR3 comprises 15 residues. The germline V and J ends were trimmed by 11 bases and 5 bases, with 21 bases remaining between them. Germline V gene data show CDR1 as KGHDR and CDR2 as SFDVKD. CDR3 sequence: CANKRGLEGDQPQHF. CDR3 DNA sequence: TGTGCCAATAAGCGGGGTCTGGAAGGGGATCAGCCCCAGCATTTT.

The chain links TRBV18 to TRBJ1-1; perhaps TRBD1 as D (5 bases). Germline assignment: CDR1 KGHSH and CDR2 LQKENI. Deletions cut 3 bases from V and 4 bases from J, with 12 bases between. The CDR3 is 14 amino acids. This chain's CDR3 is CASSPRQGVTEAFF. CDR3 in DNA: TGTGCCAGCTCACCCAGGCAGGGCGTCACTGAAGCTTTCTTT.

This chain connects TRBV9 to TRBJ2-7, with 7 bases identical to TRBD1. Losses at the gene ends were 3 bases for V and 5 bases for J; bases not matched to a gene: 5. Germline V CDR1 and CDR2: SGDLS, YYNGEE. This CDR3 is 13 amino acids long. The CDR3 spells CASSELQGDEQYF. DNA for the CDR3: TGTGCCAGCAGCGAACTCCAGGGGGACGAGCAGTACTTC.

This rearrangement joins TRBV19 to TRBJ1-5; tentative D call: TRBD1 (5 bases). The germline CDR1 and CDR2 sequences are LNHDA and SQIVND (reference sequence). The length of the CDR3 is 15 residues. V was pared by 7 bases and J by 2 bases, with 15 bases between. CDR3 loop: CASKDIVGGNQPQHF. As DNA, the CDR3 is TGTGCCAGTAAAGACATCGTAGGGGGCAATCAGCCCCAGCATTTT. Full variable domain (missing parts from reference TRBV19 and TRBJ1-5): DGGITQSPKYLFRKEGQNVTLSCEQNLNHDAMYWYRQDPGQGLRLIYYSQIVNDFQKGDIAEGYSVSREKKESFPLTVTSAQKNPTAFYLCASKDIVGGNQPQHFGDGTRLSIL.